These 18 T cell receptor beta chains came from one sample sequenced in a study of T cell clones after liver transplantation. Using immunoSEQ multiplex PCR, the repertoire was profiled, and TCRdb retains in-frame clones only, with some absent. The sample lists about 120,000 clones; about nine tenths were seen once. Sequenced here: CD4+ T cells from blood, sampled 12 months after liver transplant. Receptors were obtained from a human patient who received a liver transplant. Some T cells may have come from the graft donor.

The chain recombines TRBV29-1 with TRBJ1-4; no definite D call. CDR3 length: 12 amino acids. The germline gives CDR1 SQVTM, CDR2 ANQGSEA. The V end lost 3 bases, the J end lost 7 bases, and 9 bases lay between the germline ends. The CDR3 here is CSVETGSEKLFF. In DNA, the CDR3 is TGCAGCGTTGAGACGGGGTCTGAAAAACTGTTTTTT.

CDR3: CASSAGPPGEQYF. DNA for the CDR3: TGTGCCAGCAGCGCGGGACCCCCGGGCGAGCAGTACTTC. The chain uses TRBV7-3 and TRBJ2-7, with D possibly matching TRBD2 (6 bases). Per the germline V gene, CDR1 is SGHTA and CDR2 is FQGTGA. The germline V and J ends were trimmed by 5 bases and 6 bases, with 14 bases remaining between them. The CDR3 runs 13 residues.

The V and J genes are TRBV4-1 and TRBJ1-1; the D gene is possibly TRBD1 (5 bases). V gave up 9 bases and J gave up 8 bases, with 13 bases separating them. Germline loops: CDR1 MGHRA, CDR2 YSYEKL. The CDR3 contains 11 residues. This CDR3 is CASRTGTEAFF. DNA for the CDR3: TGCGCCAGTCGGACCGGGACCGAAGCTTTCTTT.

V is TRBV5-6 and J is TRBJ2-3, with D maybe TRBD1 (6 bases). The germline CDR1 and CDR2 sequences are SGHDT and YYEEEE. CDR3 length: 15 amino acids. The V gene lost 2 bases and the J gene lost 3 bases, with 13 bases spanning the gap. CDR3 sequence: CASSFTGLPTDTQYF. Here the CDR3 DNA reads TGTGCCAGCAGCTTTACAGGGCTTCCGACAGATACGCAGTATTTT. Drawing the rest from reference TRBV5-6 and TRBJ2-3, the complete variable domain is DAGVTQSPTHLIKTRGQQVTLRCSPKSGHDTVSWYQQALGQGPQFIFQYYEEEERQRGNFPDRFSGHQFPNYSSELNVNALLLGDSALYLCASSFTGLPTDTQYFGPGTRLTVL.

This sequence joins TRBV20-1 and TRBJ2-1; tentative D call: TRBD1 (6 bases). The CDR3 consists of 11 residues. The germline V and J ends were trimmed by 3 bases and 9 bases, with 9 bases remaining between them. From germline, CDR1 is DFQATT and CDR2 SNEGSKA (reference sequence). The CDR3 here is CSARQGFEQFF. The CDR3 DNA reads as TGCAGTGCTAGGCAGGGGTTTGAGCAGTTCTTC.

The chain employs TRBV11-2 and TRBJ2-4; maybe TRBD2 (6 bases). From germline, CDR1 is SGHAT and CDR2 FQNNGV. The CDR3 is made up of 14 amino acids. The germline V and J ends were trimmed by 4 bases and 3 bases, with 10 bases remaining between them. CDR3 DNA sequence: TGTGCCAGCAGCTCGGGGGTGGGCAAAAACATTCAGTACTTC. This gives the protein CASSSGVGKNIQYF.

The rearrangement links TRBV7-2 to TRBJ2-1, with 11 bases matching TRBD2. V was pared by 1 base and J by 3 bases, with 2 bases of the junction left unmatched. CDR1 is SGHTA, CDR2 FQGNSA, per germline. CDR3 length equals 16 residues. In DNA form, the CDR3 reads TGTGCCAGCAGCTTAGTGGGACTAGCGGTCTACAATGAGCAGTTCTTC. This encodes CASSLVGLAVYNEQFF. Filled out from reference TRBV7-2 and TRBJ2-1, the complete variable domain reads GAGVSQSPSNKVTEKGKDVELRCDPISGHTALYWYRQSLGQGLEFLIYFQGNSAPDKSGLPSDRFSAERTGGSVSTLTIQRTQQEDSAVYLCASSLVGLAVYNEQFFGPGTRLTVL.

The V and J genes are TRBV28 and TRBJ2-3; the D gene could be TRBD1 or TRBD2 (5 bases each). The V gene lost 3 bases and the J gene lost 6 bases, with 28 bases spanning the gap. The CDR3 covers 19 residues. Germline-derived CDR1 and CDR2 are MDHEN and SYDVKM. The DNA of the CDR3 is TGTGCCAGCAGTTTTAAGGTAAGGGCGCGACCTCGTTGGGGGGATACGCAGTATTTT. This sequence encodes CASSFKVRARPRWGDTQYF.

The CDR3 region has the DNA TGTGCCAGCAGCGCACGAGACGAGCAGTTCTTC. Translated, it gives CASSARDEQFF. The chain employs TRBV11-2 and TRBJ2-1, with D uncertain. CDR1 and CDR2 (germline): SGHAT, FQNNGV. CDR3 length: 11 residues. V was clipped by 5 bases and J by 10 bases, with 9 bases between them. The full variable domain, completed using reference TRBV11-2 and TRBJ2-1, is EAGVAQSPRYKIIEKRQSVAFWCNPISGHATLYWYQQILGQGPKLLIQFQNNGVVDDSQLPKDRFSAERLKGVDSTLKIQPAKLEDSAVYLCASSARDEQFFGPGTRLTVL.

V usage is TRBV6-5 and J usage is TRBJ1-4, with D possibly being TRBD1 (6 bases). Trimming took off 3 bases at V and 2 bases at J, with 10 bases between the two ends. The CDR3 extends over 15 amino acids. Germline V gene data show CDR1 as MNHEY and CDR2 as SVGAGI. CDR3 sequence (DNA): TGTGCCAGCAGTTATTCAGGGGTCACTAATGAAAAACTGTTTTTT. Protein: CASSYSGVTNEKLFF.

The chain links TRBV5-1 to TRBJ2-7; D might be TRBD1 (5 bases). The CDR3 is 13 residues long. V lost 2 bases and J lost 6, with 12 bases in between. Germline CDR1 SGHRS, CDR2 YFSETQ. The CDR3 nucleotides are TGCGCCAGCAGCTTTAACCAGGGTAGCGAGCAGTACTTC. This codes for CASSFNQGSEQYF. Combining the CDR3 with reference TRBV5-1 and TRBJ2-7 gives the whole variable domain KAGVTQTPRYLIKTRGQQVTLSCSPISGHRSVSWYQQTPGQGLQFLFEYFSETQRNKGNFPGRFSGRQFSNSRSEMNVSTLELGDSALYLCASSFNQGSEQYFGPGTRLTVT.

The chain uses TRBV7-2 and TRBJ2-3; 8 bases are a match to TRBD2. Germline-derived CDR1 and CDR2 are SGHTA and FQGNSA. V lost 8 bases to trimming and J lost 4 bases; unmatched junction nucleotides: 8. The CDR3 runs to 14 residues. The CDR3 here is CASRSGGAADTQYF. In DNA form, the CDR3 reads TGTGCCAGCCGCTCGGGGGGGGCGGCAGATACGCAGTATTTT.

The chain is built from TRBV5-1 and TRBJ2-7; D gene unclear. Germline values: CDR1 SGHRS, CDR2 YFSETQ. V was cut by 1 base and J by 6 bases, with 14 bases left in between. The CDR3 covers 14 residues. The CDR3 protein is CASSLLESSGEQYF. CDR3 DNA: TGCGCCAGCAGCTTGTTAGAGTCGTCTGGCGAGCAGTACTTC.

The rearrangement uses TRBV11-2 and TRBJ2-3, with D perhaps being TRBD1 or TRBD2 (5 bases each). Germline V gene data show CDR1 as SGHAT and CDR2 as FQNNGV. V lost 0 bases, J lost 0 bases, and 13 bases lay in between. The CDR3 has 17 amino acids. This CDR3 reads CASSLDSSGASTDTQYF. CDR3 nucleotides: TGTGCCAGCAGCTTAGATTCCTCCGGGGCTAGCACAGATACGCAGTATTTT.

The CDR3 loop is CSVQLRGQETQYF. CDR3 bases: TGCAGCGTTCAGCTGCGGGGACAAGAGACCCAGTACTTC. The V call is TRBV29-1, the J call TRBJ2-5; TRBD2 might be the D (6 bases). The CDR3 extends over 13 amino acids. Per germline, CDR1 SQVTM and CDR2 ANQGSEA. The V end lost 5 bases, the J end lost 2 bases, and 12 bases lay between the germline ends.

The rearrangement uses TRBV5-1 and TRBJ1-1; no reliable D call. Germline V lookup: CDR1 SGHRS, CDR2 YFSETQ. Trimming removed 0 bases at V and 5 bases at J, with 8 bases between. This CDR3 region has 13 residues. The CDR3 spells CASSLDGRTEAFF. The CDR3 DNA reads TGCGCCAGCAGCTTGGACGGTAGGACTGAAGCTTTCTTT.

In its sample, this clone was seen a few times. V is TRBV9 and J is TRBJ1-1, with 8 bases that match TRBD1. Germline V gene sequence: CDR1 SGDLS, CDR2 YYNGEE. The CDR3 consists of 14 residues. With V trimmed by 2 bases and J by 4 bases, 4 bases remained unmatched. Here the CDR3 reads CASSVQGASTEAFF. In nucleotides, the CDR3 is TGTGCCAGCAGCGTCCAGGGGGCGAGCACTGAAGCTTTCTTT.

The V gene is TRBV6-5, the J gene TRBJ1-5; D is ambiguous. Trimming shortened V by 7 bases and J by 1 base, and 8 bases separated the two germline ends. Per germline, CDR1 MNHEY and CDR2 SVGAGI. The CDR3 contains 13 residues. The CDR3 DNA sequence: TGTGCCAGCAAGGGCAACAGCAATCAGCCCCAGCATTTT. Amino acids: CASKGNSNQPQHF.